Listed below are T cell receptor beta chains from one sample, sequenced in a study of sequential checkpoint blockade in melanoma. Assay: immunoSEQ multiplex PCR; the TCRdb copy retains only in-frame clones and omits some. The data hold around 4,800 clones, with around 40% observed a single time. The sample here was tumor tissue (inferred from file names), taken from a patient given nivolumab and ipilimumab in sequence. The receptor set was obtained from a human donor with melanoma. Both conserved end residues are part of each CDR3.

CDR3 protein: CASSLDSRPETQYF; V gene: TRBV5-1; J gene: TRBJ2-5
CDR3 protein: CASSTRPIDNQPQHF; V gene: TRBV6-8; J gene: TRBJ1-5
CDR3 protein: CASSLSYNEQFF; V gene: TRBV25-1; J gene: TRBJ2-1
CDR3 protein: CASRGRDSSGNTIYF; V gene: TRBV10-2; J gene: TRBJ1-3
CDR3 protein: CASSWGPEEQFF; V gene: TRBV9; J gene: TRBJ2-1
CDR3 protein: CAWSVVGNTGELFF; V gene: TRBV30; J gene: TRBJ2-2
CDR3 protein: CASSILGEKLFF; V gene: TRBV19; J gene: TRBJ1-4
CDR3 protein: CASSEGWGGESYEQYF; V gene: TRBV6-8; J gene: TRBJ2-7
CDR3 protein: CASSPSGQTKTQHF; V gene: TRBV19; J gene: TRBJ1-5
CDR3 protein: CATSDSTGAYTQYF; V gene: TRBV27; J gene: TRBJ2-3
CDR3 protein: CASTSGEQETQYF; V gene: TRBV12-5; J gene: TRBJ2-5
CDR3 protein: CSPRTMNTEAFF; V gene: TRBV29-1; J gene: TRBJ1-1
CDR3 protein: CASSLATSGSKRETQYF; V gene: TRBV5-1; J gene: TRBJ2-5
CDR3 protein: CASSLTVNTEAFF; V gene: TRBV7-8; J gene: TRBJ1-1
CDR3 protein: CASRETSGLSNTGELFF; V gene: TRBV6-8; J gene: TRBJ2-2
CDR3 protein: CASSTLGTPNEKLFF; V gene: TRBV19; J gene: TRBJ1-4
CDR3 protein: CASLTGEGTEAFF; V gene: TRBV18; J gene: TRBJ1-1
CDR3 protein: CASSSSGFSYEQYF; V gene: TRBV14; J gene: TRBJ2-7
CDR3 protein: CASSLTGVDTGELFF; V gene: TRBV5-1; J gene: TRBJ2-2
CDR3 protein: CASSLGLAGDNEQFF; V gene: TRBV11-3; J gene: TRBJ2-1
CDR3 protein: CASSLGGSSYNEQFF; V gene: TRBV23-1; J gene: TRBJ2-1
CDR3 protein: CASSPTTNQETQYF; V gene: TRBV28; J gene: TRBJ2-5
CDR3 protein: CASLRTMSDEQYF; V gene: TRBV18; J gene: TRBJ2-7
CDR3 protein: CASSGLAGRYNEQFF; V gene: TRBV11-3; J gene: TRBJ2-1
CDR3 protein: CASSPGQDNYGYTF; V gene: TRBV18; J gene: TRBJ1-2
CDR3 protein: CAISSSEREQYF; V gene: TRBV6-8; J gene: TRBJ2-7
CDR3 protein: CASSPTGGRTEAFF; V gene: TRBV18; J gene: TRBJ1-1
CDR3 protein: CASSIAGGAGNTIYF; V gene: TRBV7-5; J gene: TRBJ1-3
CDR3 protein: CASKTGGLEAFF; V gene: TRBV19; J gene: TRBJ1-1